The 11 T cell receptor beta chains given below trace back to one sample, sequenced in a study of T cell responses to AZD1222 COVID-19 vaccine. Generated by immunoSEQ multiplex PCR, the TCRdb table keeps only in-frame clones and is missing some. The data show some 110,000 clones, with 80% to 90% seen just once and under 3.5% held by the top ten. The sample here was peripheral blood, taken on day 0 of AZD1222 vaccination. These TCRs come from an adult in good health.

This sequence joins TRBV7-9 and TRBJ2-1; D is undetermined. Germline CDR1 is SEHNR and CDR2 is FQNEAQ (reference sequence). The CDR3 extends over 15 amino acids. Trimming cost V 1 base and J 7 bases, with 14 bases left between them. CDR3 in DNA: TGTGCCAGCAGCTTAGATGGGCCTCGACGAAATGAGCAGTTCTTC. Its protein product is CASSLDGPRRNEQFF.

The chain recombines TRBV12-3 or TRBV12-4 with TRBJ1-2; D not resolved. V was clipped by 6 bases and J by 2 bases, with 10 bases between them. The CDR3 has 13 residues. Written as DNA, the CDR3 is TGTGCCAGCAGCCGCGGGTGGAACTATGGCTACACCTTC. Protein sequence: CASSRGWNYGYTF.

This clone was found a few times. This chain uses TRBV4-1 with TRBJ1-2; 9 positions agree with TRBD1. The CDR3 is 15 amino acids. Germline V CDR1 and CDR2: MGHRA, YSYEKL. Trimming removed 0 bases from V and 5 bases from J; junction bases left unmatched: 4. The DNA of the CDR3 is TGCGCCAGCAGCCAAGAGACAGGGGGGAGATATGGCTACACCTTC. Its protein product is CASSQETGGRYGYTF.

The V and J genes are TRBV27 and TRBJ1-1; 8 positions agree with TRBD1. Unmatched junction bases numbered 20, after V lost 7 bases and J lost 4 bases. Looked up from germline, CDR1 is MNHEY and CDR2 is SMNVEV (reference sequence). The CDR3 is 18 residues long. In DNA form, the CDR3 reads TGTGCCAGCACCTCGATGGCCCGAATCAGGGGGCCGGGCACTGAAGCTTTCTTT. It specifies CASTSMARIRGPGTEAFF.

The rearrangement uses TRBV27 and TRBJ1-1, with D possibly matching TRBD1 (5 bases). Trimming cost V 1 base and J 3 bases, with 12 bases left between them. Germline V gene lookup returns CDR1 MNHEY and CDR2 SMNVEV (reference sequence). The CDR3 sequence is 15 residues long. Here the CDR3 DNA reads TGTGCCAGCAGTTTATGGGCAGGGTCGTACACTGAAGCTTTCTTT. Encoded protein: CASSLWAGSYTEAFF.

This clone was seen just once. The chain is built from TRBV30 and TRBJ1-4, with unresolved D. Germline assignment: CDR1 GTSNPN and CDR2 SVGIG (reference sequence). The CDR3 is 14 amino acids. Between the trimmed V and J ends, which lost 5 bases and 7 bases, there was a span of 17 bases. The CDR3 nucleotides read TGTGCCTGGTCAGACGGATTGTTCTTTGAAAAACTGTTTTTT. Its translation is CAWSDGLFFEKLFF. The full variable domain, in which reference TRBV30 and TRBJ1-4 provide the parts outside the CDR3, is SQTIHQWPATLVQPVGSPLSLECTVEGTSNPNLYWYRQAAGRGLQLLFYSVGIGQISSEVPQNLSASRPQDRQFILSSKKLLLSDSGFYLCAWSDGLFFEKLFFGSGTQLSVL.

This chain joins TRBV3-1 (or the pseudogene TRBV3-2) and TRBJ1-1; D might be TRBD1 (5 bases). CDR3 size: 16 residues. Germline values: CDR1 LGHDT, CDR2 YNNKEL (reference sequence). The V end was cut by 4 bases, the J end by 8 bases, with 23 bases between. CDR3 amino acids: CASSLPGPQGTDEAFF. CDR3 in DNA: TGTGCCAGCAGCCTACCAGGTCCCCAGGGAACCGACGAAGCTTTCTTT.

This chain connects TRBV5-1 to TRBJ1-2; TRBD1 agrees at 9 bases. Germline loops: CDR1 SGHRS, CDR2 YFSETQ. V dropped 7 bases and J dropped 2; count of bases not matched to a gene: 6. This CDR3 spans 14 amino acids. Here the CDR3 reads CASRLGTGNYGYTF. CDR3 nucleotide sequence: TGCGCCAGCCGTCTAGGGACAGGGAACTATGGCTACACCTTC.

This clone occurred once. The chain carries TRBV7-2 and TRBJ2-3, with D maybe TRBD1 (5 bases). CDR3 length equals 13 residues. Trimming left V 5 bases short and J 1 base short, with 7 bases between. CDR1 is SGHTA, CDR2 FQGNSA, per germline. In nucleotides, the CDR3 is TGTGCCAGCAGCGTCAGGGGCACAGATACGCAGTATTTT. It is translated as CASSVRGTDTQYF.

The CDR3 here is CASSMGPSTNEKLFF. CDR3 nucleotides: TGTGCCAGTAGTATGGGGCCCTCAACTAATGAAAAACTGTTTTTT. The V and J genes are TRBV19 and TRBJ1-4; tentatively, D is TRBD1 (5 bases). CDR1 and CDR2 from the germline V gene are LNHDA and SQIVND (reference sequence). Trimming took 3 bases from V and 0 from J, leaving 8 bases between them. This CDR3 has 15 residues.

The rearrangement joins TRBV2 to TRBJ1-1; D might be TRBD1 (5 bases). Looked up from germline, CDR1 is SNHLY and CDR2 is FYNNEI. This CDR3 comprises 17 residues. Trimming pared 1 base from V and 5 bases from J, leaving 20 bases between. The CDR3 loop reads CASSEGGGWGRKTEAFF. CDR3 sequence (DNA): TGTGCCAGCAGTGAAGGGGGGGGATGGGGACGAAAAACTGAAGCTTTCTTT.